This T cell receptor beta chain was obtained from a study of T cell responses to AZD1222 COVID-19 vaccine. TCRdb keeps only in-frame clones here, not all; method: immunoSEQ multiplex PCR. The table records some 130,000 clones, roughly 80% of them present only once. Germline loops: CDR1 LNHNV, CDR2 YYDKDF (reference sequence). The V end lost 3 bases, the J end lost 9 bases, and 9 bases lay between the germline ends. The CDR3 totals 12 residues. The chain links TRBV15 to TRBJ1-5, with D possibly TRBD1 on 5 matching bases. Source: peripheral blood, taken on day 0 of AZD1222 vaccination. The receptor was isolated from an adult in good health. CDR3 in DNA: TGTGCCACCAGCAGGGGGGGACTGCCCCAGCATTTT. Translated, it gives CATSRGGLPQHF.